This TCR beta chain originates from a study of identical twins (TCRdb year 2016). About the full investigation: The study deep-sequenced TCR alpha and beta repertoires from monozygotic twins, unrelated adults of various ages and cord blood to test whether fetal clonotypes persist. Replicate twin experiments were performed at different times using different library preparation protocols to rule out contamination.

Library method: 5' RACE. Sequencing was carried out with an Illumina HiSeq 2000. A universal primer binding site was introduced by template switching, and a unique molecular identifier was present in the final cDNA, enabling accurate counting of TCR cDNA molecules. Specific primers in the conserved constant-segment region were used to synthesize first-strand cDNA for TCR alpha and beta chains. To control for contamination, each cDNA library was double barcoded with a SMART-Mk sample barcode plus Illumina barcodes. TruSeq adapter sequences and Illumina sample barcodes were added in two successive PCR steps. TCR alpha and beta cDNA libraries were sequenced on the Illumina HiSeq platform with custom primers. The paper's processing steps were these. Raw reads were processed with MiGEC to extract unique molecular identifiers, and MiXCR was used to determine CDR3 positions. For each individual, recombination models were inferred using an EM algorithm with the repgenHMM and IGoR tools. The tcR package in R was used for shared clonotype analysis, with sharing normalized by the product of cloneset sizes. To study raw recombination free of thymic and clonal selection effects, out-of-frame nonproductive sequences were analyzed. TCRdb redid the processing of the public reads, applying fastp at Q25 and MiXCR, and retained in-frame beta chains. Each CDR3 protein gets just one entry, which takes the most common genes and DNA from the rows behind it. It is TCRdb's table, rather than the study itself, that gives the V and J calls and clone size. The sample has some 230,000 distinct CDR3 sequences on record, 6% to 7% of them singletons. The ten largest clones represent less than 15% of the sample.

General findings and caveats noted by the study authors: Invariant T cells such as MAIT and iNKT could partly confound zero-insertion analyses, though diverse VJ usage argued against this for most clonotypes. In monozygotic twins, out-of-frame TCR alpha sharing was systematically underestimated by recombination models, although the models agreed with sharing between unrelated individuals. Compared with coincidental sharing between unrelated individuals, out-of-frame TCR alpha sequences shared between twins had an excess of sequences with low generation probability. Abundant cord blood beta clonotypes carried fewer insertions; young adult naive repertoires showed a weaker similar trend, while memory repertoires showed none. Because the same donors could not be followed over many years, the conclusions depended on cross-sectional statistical analysis. The excess sharing between twins in beta out-of-frame sequences was weaker because fewer shared sequences reduced the signal-to-noise ratio.

On this clonotype: Its antigen specificity is not known. There are no base qualities to consult, and no much larger clone falls within one base.

Every donor in the study was a healthy Caucasian. The twin cohort consisted of three pairs of female monozygotic twins, all aged roughly 18 to 30 years. Positive isolation kits from Invitrogen were used to isolate CD4+ and CD8+ T cell populations. Clipping removes 4 bases from V and 1 base from J, with 1 as the unmatched junction base count. CDR1 SQVTM and CDR2 ANQGSEA are derived from the germline V gene. Including the terminal cysteine and phenylalanine, the CDR3 comprises 14 residues. The CDR3 DNA has 42 bases and is translated from base 1. The data were also submitted as part of a second study, on T cells expressing NK-cell markers. Looking at the second paper: Three sorted T-cell subsets (CD3+CD56+NKG2C+, CD3+CD56+NKG2C- and CD3+CD56-NKG2C+) from fewer than 10 donors had their TCR beta-chain repertoires profiled. Seven of the eight sequenced donors were HCMV-seropositive and one was HCMV-seronegative. In several experiments an anti-gammadeltaTCR antibody was added to restrict sorting to alphabetaTCR-expressing T cells. In 5 to 7 donors, the dominant CD3+CD56+NKG2C+ clonotypes were found to rank among the top 10 CD8+ clonotypes and to make up about 1.0-7.5% of CD8+ T cells. Those dominant clonotypes were again the most abundant among CD3+CD56-NKG2C+ cells in four donors, at 28.3-60.1%. Whether the expanded NKG2C-expressing T cell clones were specific for HCMV antigens remained unclear. The eight sequenced donors were randomly selected healthy volunteers, three men and five women. HCMV serostatus was determined by detecting HCMV-specific IgG in serum with a commercial ELISA kit. Reads were demultiplexed and grouped by UMI with MIGEC, and clonotypes were assembled and quantified with MiTCR. To remove erroneous sequences, TCR cDNA sequences were retained only when supported by two or more reads. The tcR package was used for downstream repertoire analysis, with clonotypes matched between fractions based on CDR3 nucleotide sequence plus V segment. VDJmatch was used to annotate antigen specificity against VDJdb, with one amino acid substitution allowed in CDR3.

The chain is made from TRBV29-1 and TRBJ2-3, and 11 junctional nucleotides match TRBD2. The origin of this receptor is a woman younger than 30 in good health. Sequencing was done on a sample of CD8+ T cells sorted from blood. The nucleotides read TGCAGCGTTGGACTAGCGGGGCGCACAGATACGCAGTATTTT. Translated, this is CSVGLAGRTDTQYF.